This TCR beta chain is drawn from a study of blood T cell repertoires in COVID-19. Original methodology: The assay estimated nucleated cells by amplifying reference gene primers. TCRdb keeps only in-frame clones here, not all; method: immunoSEQ multiplex PCR. That table gives V, J and clone size, and the DNA gave D and trimming. The sample shows over 350,000 clones, roughly 91% of them seen only once. Germline-derived CDR1 and CDR2 are MGHRA and YSYEKL. Trimming at V came to 4 bases and at J to 3 bases, leaving 4 bases not matched to a gene. CDR3 length equals 14 residues. This clonotype originated in a young woman who had recovered from COVID-19. The gene calls are TRBV4-1 and TRBJ1-1; TRBD1 agrees at 8 bases. The sample consisted of PBMCs or T cells enriched from blood (not recorded which). CDR3: CASSPSTGDTEAFF. CDR3 sequence (DNA): TGCGCCAGCAGCCCGTCGACAGGGGACACTGAAGCTTTCTTT.